A single sample gave rise to the 11 T cell receptor beta chains below, sequenced in a study of shared clonotypes between healthy human individuals. The protocol was immunoSEQ multiplex PCR, while the TCRdb copy is restricted to in-frame clones and leaves out a portion. Here the sample spans roughly 490,000 clones, roughly 85% being singletons. Sequenced sample: PBMCs. The receptors shown here come from a woman in her thirties or forties in good health. Some clones in this sample may be carry-over from other donors' samples.

CDR3 nucleotides: TGTGCCAGTAGTTTTGGAACCCTCAGACGTACTGAAGCTTTCTTT. This encodes CASSFGTLRRTEAFF. This chain joins TRBV19 and TRBJ1-1; D is undetermined. Germline CDR1 LNHDA, CDR2 SQIVND (reference sequence). CDR3 length: 15 residues. Trimming took 5 bases from V and 5 from J, leaving 18 bases between them. Combining the CDR3 with reference TRBV19 and TRBJ1-1 gives the whole variable domain DGGITQSPKYLFRKEGQNVTLSCEQNLNHDAMYWYRQDPGQGLRLIYYSQIVNDFQKGDIAEGYSVSREKKESFPLTVTSAQKNPTAFYLCASSFGTLRRTEAFFGQGTRLTVV.

The chain joins TRBV7-9 to TRBJ2-7; 12 bases map to TRBD2. Germline V lookup: CDR1 SEHNR, CDR2 FQNEAQ (reference sequence). This CDR3 has 15 residues. V trimming: 1 base; J trimming: 5 bases; junction bases outside the gene matches: 3. CDR3 sequence reads: CASSLGLAGGDEQYF. The CDR3 nucleotides read TGTGCCAGCAGCTTAGGGCTAGCGGGAGGGGACGAGCAGTACTTC.

The genes are TRBV11-3 and TRBJ2-7; 9 bases map to TRBD2. The CDR3 spans 15 residues. The germline CDR1 and CDR2 sequences are SGHNT and YENEEA. The J segment lost 4 bases and the V segment lost 5 bases, leaving 9 bases of the junction unmatched. The CDR3, as DNA: TGTGCCAGCAGCCAATCTAGCGGGGACATTTACGAGCAGTACTTC. Translating gives CASSQSSGDIYEQYF.

V gene TRBV19 combines with J gene TRBJ2-5, with 9 bases that match TRBD2. The CDR3 is 14 amino acids. V was clipped by 9 bases and J by 4 bases; unmatched bases: 9. The germline V gene has CDR1 LNHDA and CDR2 SQIVND (reference sequence). In DNA form, the CDR3 reads TGTGCCAGCGCAACCGGGACTAGCCCAGAGACCCAGTACTTC. Amino acid sequence: CASATGTSPETQYF.

This rearrangement joins TRBV19 to TRBJ2-7; TRBD2 matches at 7 bases. Trimming took 7 bases from V and 1 from J; bases not matched to a gene: 7. The germline CDR1 and CDR2 sequences are LNHDA and SQIVND (reference sequence). CDR3 length: 14 amino acids. The CDR3 nucleotides read TGTGCCAGTACGCCCCAGCGGGGATCCTACGAGCAGTACTTC. Its protein product is CASTPQRGSYEQYF.

The rearrangement uses TRBV6-6 and TRBJ1-2, with 8 bases lining up with TRBD1. This CDR3 spans 16 amino acids. From germline, CDR1 is MNHNY and CDR2 SVGAGI (reference sequence). J gave up 3 bases and V 4 bases, and 10 bases lay outside the gene matches. The CDR3 region is CASSSSTGATYYGYTF. CDR3 nucleotides: TGTGCCAGCAGTTCCTCGACAGGGGCCACCTACTATGGCTACACCTTC.

This clone came up a few times. J is TRBJ2-2 and V is TRBV6-9; no clear D. Trimming took off 4 bases at V and 4 bases at J, with 10 bases between the two ends. Germline-derived CDR1 and CDR2 are MNHGY and SVAAGI. The CDR3 is 14 amino acids. The CDR3 spells CASSFLKATGELFF. Written as DNA, the CDR3 is TGTGCCAGCAGTTTCCTCAAAGCCACCGGGGAGCTGTTTTTT.

In its sample, this clone was seen once. This chain links TRBV19 with TRBJ1-5, with a tentative D call TRBD1 (5 bases). Germline lookup yields CDR1 LNHDA and CDR2 SQIVND (reference sequence). V lost 7 bases, J lost 2 bases, and 9 bases lay in between. The CDR3 covers 13 residues. The DNA of the CDR3 is TGTGCCAGTACGCAGGGCGGCAATCAGCCCCAGCATTTT. Protein: CASTQGGNQPQHF.

The gene calls are TRBV7-2 and TRBJ2-2; 9 bases are shared with TRBD1. CDR3 length equals 16 residues. V was clipped by 2 bases and J by 2 bases; unmatched bases: 3. Germline lookup yields CDR1 SGHTA and CDR2 FQGNSA. The CDR3 DNA sequence: TGTGCCAGCAGCTTAAGGGACAGGGATAACACCGGGGAGCTGTTTTTT. Translating gives CASSLRDRDNTGELFF.

This clone was seen more than once but under ten times. The chain has TRBV15 and TRBJ1-1; D not certain. V lost 8 bases and J lost 7, with 11 bases in between. CDR3 size: 11 residues. CDR1 and CDR2 from the germline V gene are LNHNV and YYDKDF (reference sequence). In DNA form, the CDR3 reads TGTGCCACCGGTCCCGGATATGAAGCTTTCTTT. This gives the protein CATGPGYEAFF.

The chain is built from TRBV25-1 and TRBJ2-3; no clear D gene. This CDR3 has 12 amino acids. CDR1 and CDR2 from the germline V gene are MGHDK and SYGVNS. Trimming left V 7 bases short and J 4 bases short, with 9 bases between. CDR3 sequence reads: CASTPGADTQYF. The CDR3 region has the DNA TGTGCCAGCACCCCCGGAGCAGATACGCAGTATTTT.